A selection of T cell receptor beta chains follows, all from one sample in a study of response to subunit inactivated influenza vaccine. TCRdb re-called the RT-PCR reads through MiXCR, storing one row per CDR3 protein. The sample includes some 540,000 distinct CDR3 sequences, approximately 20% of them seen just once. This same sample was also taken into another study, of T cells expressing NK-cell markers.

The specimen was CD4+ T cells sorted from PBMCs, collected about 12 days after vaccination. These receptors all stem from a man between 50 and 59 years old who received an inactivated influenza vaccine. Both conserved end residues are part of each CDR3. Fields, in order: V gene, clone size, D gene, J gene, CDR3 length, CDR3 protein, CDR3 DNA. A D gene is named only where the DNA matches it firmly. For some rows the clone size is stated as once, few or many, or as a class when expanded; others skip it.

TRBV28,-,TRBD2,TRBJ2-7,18,CASSLGVRGTSGRNEQYF,TGTGCCAGCAGTTTAGGGGTTAGAGGAACTAGCGGGAGAAACGAGCAGTACTTC
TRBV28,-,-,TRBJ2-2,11,CASRGEVRLFF,TGTGCCAGCAGGGGTGAGGTCCGGCTGTTTTTT
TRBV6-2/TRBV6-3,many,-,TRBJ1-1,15,CASSRHTTGNTEAFF,TGTGCCAGCAGCCGCCATACGACAGGGAACACTGAAGCTTTCTTT
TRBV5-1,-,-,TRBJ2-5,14,CASSLTGQQETQYF,TGCGCCAGCAGCTTGACAGGACAGCAAGAGACCCAGTACTTC
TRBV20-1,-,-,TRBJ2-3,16,CSAPRLVGVSTDTQYF,TGCAGTGCTCCTCGACTAGTCGGGGTCTCCACAGATACGCAGTATTTT
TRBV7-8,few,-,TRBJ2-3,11,CASSIQYTQYF,TGTGCCAGCAGCATCCAGTATACGCAGTATTTT
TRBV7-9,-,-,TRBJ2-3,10,CASSGEAQYF,TGTGCCAGCAGCGGGGAGGCGCAGTATTTT
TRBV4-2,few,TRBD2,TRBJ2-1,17,CASSQDPQTSFANEQFF,TGTGCCAGCAGCCAAGACCCCCAGACTAGCTTTGCCAATGAGCAGTTCTTC
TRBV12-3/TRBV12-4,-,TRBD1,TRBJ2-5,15,CASSFSSGGGETQYF,TGTGCCAGCAGTTTCTCTTCAGGGGGTGGAGAGACCCAGTACTTC
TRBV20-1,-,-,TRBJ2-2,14,CSARSRTITGELFF,TGCAGTGCTAGATCCCGAACCATTACCGGGGAGCTGTTTTTT
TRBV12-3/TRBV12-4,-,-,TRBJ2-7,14,CASSPSAGRYEQYF,TGTGCCAGCAGCCCCTCGGCAGGGCGGTACGAGCAGTACTTC
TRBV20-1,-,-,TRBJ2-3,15,CSARGALGITDTQYF,TGCAGTGCTAGGGGGGCGCTTGGAATCACAGATACGCAGTATTTT
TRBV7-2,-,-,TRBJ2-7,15,CASSLGPGGTYEQYF,TGTGCCAGCAGCTTAGGCCCGGGCGGAACCTACGAGCAGTACTTC
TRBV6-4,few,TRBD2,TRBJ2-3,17,CASSRSSGALSTDTQYF,TGTGCCAGCAGTCGTTCTAGCGGAGCCCTCAGCACAGATACGCAGTATTTT
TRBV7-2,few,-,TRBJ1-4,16,CASSLARVRGNEKLFF,TGTGCCAGCAGCTTAGCAAGGGTTCGTGGTAATGAAAAACTGTTTTTT